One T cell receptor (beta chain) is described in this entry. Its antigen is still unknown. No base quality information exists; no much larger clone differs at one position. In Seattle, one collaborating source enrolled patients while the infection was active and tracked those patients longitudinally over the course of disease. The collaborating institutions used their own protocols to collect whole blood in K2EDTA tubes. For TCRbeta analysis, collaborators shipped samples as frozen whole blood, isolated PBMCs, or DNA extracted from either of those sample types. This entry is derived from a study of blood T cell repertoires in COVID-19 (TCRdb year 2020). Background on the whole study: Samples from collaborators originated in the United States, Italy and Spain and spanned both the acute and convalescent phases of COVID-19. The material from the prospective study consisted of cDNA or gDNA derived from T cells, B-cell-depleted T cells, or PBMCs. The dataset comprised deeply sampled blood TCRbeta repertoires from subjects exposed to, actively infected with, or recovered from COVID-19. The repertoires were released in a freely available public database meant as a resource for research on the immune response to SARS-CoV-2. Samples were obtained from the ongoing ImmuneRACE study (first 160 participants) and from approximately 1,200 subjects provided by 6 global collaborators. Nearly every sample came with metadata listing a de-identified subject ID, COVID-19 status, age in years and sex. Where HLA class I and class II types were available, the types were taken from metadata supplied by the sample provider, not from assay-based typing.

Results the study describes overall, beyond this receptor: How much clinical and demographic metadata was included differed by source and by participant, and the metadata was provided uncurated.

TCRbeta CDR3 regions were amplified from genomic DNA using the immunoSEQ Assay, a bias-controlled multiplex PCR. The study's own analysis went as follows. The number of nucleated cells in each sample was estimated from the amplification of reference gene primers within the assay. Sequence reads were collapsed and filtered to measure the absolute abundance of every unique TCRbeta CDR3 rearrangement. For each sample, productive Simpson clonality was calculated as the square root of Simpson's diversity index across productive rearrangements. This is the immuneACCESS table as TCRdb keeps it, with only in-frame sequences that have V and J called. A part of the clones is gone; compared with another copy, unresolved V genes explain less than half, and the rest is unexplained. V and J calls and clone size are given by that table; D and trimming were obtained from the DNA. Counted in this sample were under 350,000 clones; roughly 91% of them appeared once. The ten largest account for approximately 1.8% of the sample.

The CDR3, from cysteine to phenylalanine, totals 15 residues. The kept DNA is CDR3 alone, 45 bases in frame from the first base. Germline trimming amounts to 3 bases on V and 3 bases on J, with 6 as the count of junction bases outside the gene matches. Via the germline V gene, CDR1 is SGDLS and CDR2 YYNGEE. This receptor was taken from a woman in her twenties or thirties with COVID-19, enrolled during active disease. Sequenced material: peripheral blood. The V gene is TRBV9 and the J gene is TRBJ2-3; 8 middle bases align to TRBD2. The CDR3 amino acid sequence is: CASSASGGGTDTQYF. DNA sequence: TGTGCCAGCAGCGCCAGCGGGGGTGGAACAGATACGCAGTATTTT.